These 16 T cell receptor beta chains originate from one sample sequenced in a study of shared clonotypes between healthy human individuals. Generated by immunoSEQ multiplex PCR, the TCRdb table keeps only in-frame clones and is missing some. The table includes 700,000 or so clones, about three quarters detected once. The specimen sequenced was memory CD4+ T cells sorted from blood. Subset in this sample: CD45RA-negative fraction. These receptor sequences come from a woman aged 25-40 years in good health.

V usage is TRBV11-2 and J usage is TRBJ2-2, with 11 bases lining up with TRBD2. Trimming cost V 5 bases and J 7 bases; bases outside gene matches: 9. The germline V gene encodes CDR1 SGHAT and CDR2 FQNNGV. There are 16 residues in the CDR3. The CDR3 DNA reads TGTGCCAGCAGCCAAACTACTAGCGGGAGCGACGGGGAGCTGTTTTTT. This sequence encodes CASSQTTSGSDGELFF.

This clone was found a few times. V is TRBV28 and J is TRBJ2-7; TRBD1 aligns across 9 bases. The CDR3 is made up of 15 amino acids. Germline loops: CDR1 MDHEN, CDR2 SYDVKM. J was trimmed by 6 bases and V by 0 bases; bases with no gene match: 6. The CDR3 region has the DNA TGTGCCAGCAGTTTATGTCGGGACAGGGTGTGCGAGCAGTACTTC. It translates to CASSLCRDRVCEQYF.

The J gene is TRBJ1-1, the V gene TRBV18; D may be TRBD1 (6 bases). V was clipped by 6 bases and J by 3 bases, with 17 bases between them. The CDR3 totals 15 residues. CDR1 is KGHSH, CDR2 LQKENI, per germline. The CDR3 DNA is TGTGCCAGCTCCCCCCCCAGGGGAAGGGACACTGAAGCTTTCTTT. Protein product: CASSPPRGRDTEAFF.

This chain connects TRBV19 to TRBJ2-2; maybe TRBD2 (7 bases). This CDR3 contains 15 residues. Germline CDR1 is LNHDA and CDR2 is SQIVND (reference sequence). Trimming removed 6 bases from V and 2 bases from J, with 13 bases in between. The CDR3 nucleotides read TGTGCCAGTAGGGGAGGGGGTTTAAACACCGGGGAGCTGTTTTTT. Translation: CASRGGGLNTGELFF.

The CDR3, as DNA: TGTGCCTGGAGAGAGGGAGGATCGAACTATGGCTACACCTTC. Its translation is CAWREGGSNYGYTF. The genes are TRBV30 and TRBJ1-2; D is unresolved. This CDR3 comprises 14 residues. Germline V gene data show CDR1 as GTSNPN and CDR2 as SVGIG (reference sequence). V shed 3 bases and J shed 2 bases, with 13 bases lying between them.

The CDR3 DNA is TGTGCCAGCAGCGTAGGGTCGGACAGGTCATCCTACGAGCAGTACTTC. Its protein product is CASSVGSDRSSYEQYF. This chain uses TRBV9 with TRBJ2-7; 7 nucleotides align to TRBD1. The V gene's germline CDR1 is SGDLS and CDR2 YYNGEE. This CDR3 spans 16 amino acids. V was clipped by 0 bases and J by 1 base; unmatched bases: 7.

V usage is TRBV7-2 and J usage is TRBJ2-5; 12 bases agree with TRBD1. From germline, CDR1 is SGHTA and CDR2 FQGNSA. The CDR3 extends over 19 amino acids. With V trimmed by 5 bases and J by 4 bases, 17 bases remained unmatched. CDR3 nucleotide sequence: TGTGCCAGCAGCCATAGCACCACTCCGGGACAGGGGGCGGGAGAGACCCAGTACTTC. Protein product: CASSHSTTPGQGAGETQYF.

About this clone itself: A much larger clone sits a single nucleotide away, making a read error possible. Within the sample, other DNA sequences also encode this same CDR3. This chain uses TRBV5-1 with TRBJ2-3, with unresolved D. The V end lost 2 bases, the J end lost 3 bases, and 7 bases lay between the germline ends. Germline CDR1 is SGHRS and CDR2 is YFSETQ. CDR3 length: 13 residues. This chain's CDR3 is CASSFGQTDTQYF. The CDR3 nucleotides are TGCGCCAGCAGCTTTGGCCAGACAGATACGCAGTATTTT.

The chain has TRBV7-9 and TRBJ2-2; no definite D call. This CDR3 is built from 14 residues. V lost 1 base, J lost 6 bases, and 9 bases lay in between. From germline, CDR1 is SEHNR and CDR2 FQNEAQ (reference sequence). This CDR3 reads CASSLEAKSGELFF. The CDR3 DNA follows: TGTGCCAGCAGCTTAGAGGCTAAATCCGGGGAGCTGTTTTTT.

The chain employs TRBV5-1 and TRBJ2-5; no clear D gene. The DNA end favors TRBJ2-7, so the J call may be wrong. This CDR3 has 14 amino acids. CDR1 and CDR2 (germline): SGHRS, YFSETQ. Written as DNA, the CDR3 is TGCGCCAGCAGCTTGGCCGAAGCCCGGGCCGAGCAGTACTTC. Translated: CASSLAEARAEQYF.

Points on this clone: Other DNA sequences within the sample encode an identical CDR3. The CDR3 is CASSLGTSGNTIYF. The DNA for the CDR3 is TGCGCCAGCAGCTTGGGGACTAGTGGAAACACCATATATTTT. The V and J genes are TRBV5-1 and TRBJ1-3; D is unresolved. Germline V lookup: CDR1 SGHRS, CDR2 YFSETQ. V was shortened by 0 bases and J by 3 bases, with 7 bases between the two germline ends. The CDR3 has 14 residues.

The rearrangement joins TRBV6-1 to TRBJ2-7; D possibly corresponds to TRBD2 (5 bases). The CDR3 contains 14 residues. V was trimmed by 2 bases and J by 1 base, leaving 9 bases between them. Germline V lookup: CDR1 MNHNS, CDR2 SASEGT. The DNA for the CDR3 is TGTGCCAGCAGTGAATTCTGGGAGTCCTACGAGCAGTACTTC. This gives the protein CASSEFWESYEQYF.

The gene calls are TRBV6-1 and TRBJ1-5; D is ambiguous. The CDR3 consists of 17 residues. CDR1 is MNHNS, CDR2 SASEGT, per germline. The germline V and J ends were trimmed by 1 base and 5 bases, with 18 bases remaining between them. The CDR3 DNA sequence: TGTGCCAGCAGTGAAGAACGGGGAGGGCGAGGGTATCAGCCCCAGCATTTT. Its translation is CASSEERGGRGYQPQHF.

This chain links TRBV15 with TRBJ2-4; TRBD1 is a possible D gene (6 bases). Germline V gene data show CDR1 as LNHNV and CDR2 as YYDKDF (reference sequence). The CDR3 has 18 residues. Between the trimmed V and J ends, which lost 0 bases and 0 bases, there was a span of 15 bases. The CDR3 spells CATSRETAKQGAKNIQYF. The CDR3 DNA follows: TGTGCCACCAGCAGAGAAACCGCCAAACAGGGAGCCAAAAACATTCAGTACTTC.

This sequence joins TRBV5-1 and TRBJ2-3; 9 bases are shared with TRBD2. V was pared by 4 bases and J by 4 bases, with 10 bases of the junction left unmatched. Looked up from germline, CDR1 is SGHRS and CDR2 is YFSETQ. This CDR3 comprises 16 residues. CDR3 sequence reads: CASSMGVAGVPDTQYF. DNA for the CDR3: TGCGCCAGCAGCATGGGGGTAGCGGGAGTCCCAGATACGCAGTATTTT.

With regard to this clone: Different DNA sequences within this sample yield the same CDR3. The CDR3 DNA reads as TGCGCCAGCAGCCTGGACAGAAACACAGATACGCAGTATTTT. Protein sequence: CASSLDRNTDTQYF. The chain is built from TRBV5-1 and TRBJ2-3, with D maybe TRBD1 (6 bases). This CDR3 region has 14 residues. Germline CDR1 is SGHRS and CDR2 is YFSETQ. Trimming shortened V by 4 bases and J by 2 bases, and 11 bases separated the two germline ends.